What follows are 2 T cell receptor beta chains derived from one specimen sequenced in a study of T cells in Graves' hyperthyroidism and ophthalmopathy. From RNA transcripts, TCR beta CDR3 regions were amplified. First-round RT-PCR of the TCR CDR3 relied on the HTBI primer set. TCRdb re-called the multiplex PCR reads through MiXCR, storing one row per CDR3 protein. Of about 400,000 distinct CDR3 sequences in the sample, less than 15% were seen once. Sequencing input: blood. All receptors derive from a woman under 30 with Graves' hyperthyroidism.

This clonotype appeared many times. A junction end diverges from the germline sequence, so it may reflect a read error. CDR3 residues: CASSIRAPGAYEQNF. The CDR3 DNA follows: TGTGCCAGCAGCATCCGGGCTCCAGGCGCCTACGAGCAGAACTTC. The rearrangement joins TRBV14 to TRBJ2-7; D is ambiguous. Per the germline V gene, CDR1 is SGHDN and CDR2 is FVKESK. This CDR3 contains 15 residues.

The CDR3 coding sequence is TGCAGTGCTAGGGGGGGAATGGCCAAAAACATTCAGTACTTC. Encoded protein: CSARGGMAKNIQYF. The genes are TRBV20-1 and TRBJ2-4, with a weak D call TRBD2 (6 bases). V was trimmed by 3 bases and J by 1 base, leaving 10 bases between them. CDR1 is DFQATT and CDR2 is SNEGSKA in the germline V gene (reference sequence). CDR3 length equals 14 residues.